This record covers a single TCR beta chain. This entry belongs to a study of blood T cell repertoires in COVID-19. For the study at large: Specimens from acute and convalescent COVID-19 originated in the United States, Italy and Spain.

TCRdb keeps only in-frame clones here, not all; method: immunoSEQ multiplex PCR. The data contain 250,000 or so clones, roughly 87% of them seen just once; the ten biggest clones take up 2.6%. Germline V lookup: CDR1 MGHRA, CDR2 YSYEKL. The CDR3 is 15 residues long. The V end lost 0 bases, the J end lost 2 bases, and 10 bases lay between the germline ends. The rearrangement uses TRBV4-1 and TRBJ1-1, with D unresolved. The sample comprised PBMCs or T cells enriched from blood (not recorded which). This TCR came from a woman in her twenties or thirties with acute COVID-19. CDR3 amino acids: CASSQDSVINTEAFF. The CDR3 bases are TGCGCCAGCAGCCAAGATTCAGTTATTAACACTGAAGCTTTCTTT.